Listed below are T cell receptor beta chains from one sample, sequenced in a study of beta chain features in type 1 diabetes. Only in-frame clones appear in the TCRdb table, and some are missing; sequencing was by immunoSEQ multiplex PCR. The sample contains roughly 240,000 clones, about 14% of which appear only once. Sequenced sample: naive CD4+ T cells from blood. The receptors were sampled from a woman in her thirties or forties in good health. The CDR3 runs from the conserved cysteine through the conserved F or W. Each record gives: clone size, J gene, V gene, D gene, CDR3 protein, CDR3 DNA. The D gene is left open where the match is weak. Clone size, where shown, is once, few, many, or a class for clones that have expanded.

NA | TRBJ1-2 | TRBV7-2 | NA | CASSPDSNYGYTF | TGTGCCAGCAGCCCCGACAGCAACTATGGCTACACCTTC
NA | TRBJ2-3 | TRBV6-5 | NA | CASRTGPDTDTQYF | TGTGCCAGCAGGACAGGACCTGACACAGATACGCAGTATTTT
few | TRBJ1-6 | TRBV4-1 | TRBD1 | CASSSDRVDSPLHF | TGCGCCAGCAGCTCAGACAGGGTCGACTCACCCCTCCACTTT
few | TRBJ2-7 | TRBV11-2 | TRBD2 | CASRFTSGGTYEQYF | TGTGCCAGCAGATTTACTAGCGGGGGAACCTACGAGCAGTACTTC
NA | TRBJ2-7 | TRBV6-5 | NA | CASSFWDKSNEQYF | TGTGCCAGCAGTTTCTGGGACAAGTCCAACGAGCAGTACTTC
NA | TRBJ1-6 | TRBV4-3 | TRBD1 | CASSFRTGFGDSPLHF | TGCGCCAGCAGCTTTAGGACAGGGTTCGGTGATTCACCCCTCCACTTT
NA | TRBJ2-7 | TRBV27 | TRBD1 | CASSLFHGPGQGSEQYF | TGTGCCAGCAGTCTCTTTCACGGGCCGGGACAGGGGAGCGAGCAGTACTTC
NA | TRBJ1-6 | TRBV18 | TRBD1 | CASSPLDREDNSPLHF | TGTGCCAGCTCACCTCTAGACAGGGAGGATAATTCACCCCTCCACTTT
many | TRBJ2-7 | TRBV7-9 | TRBD1 | CASSLVGQGEEQYF | TGTGCCAGCAGCTTAGTGGGACAGGGTGAAGAGCAGTACTTC
NA | TRBJ2-7 | TRBV7-2 | NA | CASSQSGRYEQYF | TGTGCCAGCAGCCAGAGCGGGCGCTACGAGCAGTACTTC
few | TRBJ2-7 | TRBV27 | TRBD1 | CASSLSLHRGNYEQYF | TGTGCCAGCAGTTTATCTCTTCACAGGGGAAACTACGAGCAGTACTTC
few | TRBJ1-2 | TRBV28 | NA | CASSLYGRGYGYTF | TGTGCCAGCAGTTTATACGGCAGGGGTTATGGCTACACCTTC
few | TRBJ2-5 | TRBV18 | NA | CASSPFEEETQYF | TGTGCCAGCTCGCCATTCGAGGAAGAGACCCAGTACTTC
few | TRBJ1-1 | TRBV12-5 | NA | CASGWGVLSTEAFF | TGTGCTAGTGGTTGGGGGGTTTTGAGTACTGAAGCTTTCTTT
NA | TRBJ1-5 | TRBV5-4 | NA | CASSLPSEASSNQPQHF | TGTGCCAGCAGCTTGCCGTCCGAAGCTAGTAGCAATCAGCCCCAGCATTTT
few | TRBJ2-4 | TRBV9 | NA | CASSPPDNRKQNIQYF | TGTGCCAGCAGCCCCCCGGACAACCGCAAACAAAACATTCAGTACTTC
NA | TRBJ1-4 | TRBV2 | NA | CATAYFPNEKLFF | TGTGCCACTGCGTACTTCCCTAATGAAAAACTGTTTTTT
few | TRBJ1-2 | TRBV19 | NA | CASHPPGDLSGYTF | TGTGCCAGTCACCCCCCGGGGGATTTGAGTGGCTACACCTTC
NA | TRBJ2-3 | TRBV27 | NA | CASSFSFTDTQYF | TGTGCCAGCAGTTTTTCCTTCACAGATACGCAGTATTTT
NA | TRBJ1-1 | TRBV9 | NA | CASSVTGLSEAFF | TGTGCCAGCAGCGTAACAGGGTTATCTGAAGCTTTCTTT
NA | TRBJ2-1 | TRBV19 | NA | CASSIFSNEQFF | TGTGCCAGTAGTATATTTTCTAATGAGCAGTTCTTC
few | TRBJ1-5 | TRBV27 | NA | CASSFAVSNQPQHF | TGTGCCAGCAGTTTCGCGGTTAGCAATCAGCCCCAGCATTTT
NA | TRBJ2-5 | TRBV2 | TRBD2 | CASRMGTSGAIGETQYF | TGTGCCAGCAGGATGGGGACTAGCGGGGCGATAGGGGAGACCCAGTACTTC
few | TRBJ1-1 | TRBV6-6 | NA | CASSYTGDGAEAFF | TGTGCCAGCAGTTACACGGGGGATGGAGCTGAAGCTTTCTTT
NA | TRBJ1-1 | TRBV4-3 | TRBD1 | CASSHRPGQTNTEAFF | TGCGCCAGCAGCCACCGACCGGGACAGACGAACACTGAAGCTTTCTTT
few | TRBJ1-1 | TRBV9 | NA | CASRSGVTGYTEAFF | TGTGCCAGCAGGTCAGGGGTAACTGGATACACTGAAGCTTTCTTT
NA | TRBJ2-5 | TRBV10-3 | NA | CAIGNAGSQETQYF | TGTGCCATCGGGAACGCGGGGTCCCAAGAGACCCAGTACTTC
once | TRBJ2-7 | TRBV5-8 | NA | CASSLYGYYEQYF | TGTGCCAGCAGCTTGTACGGGTACTACGAGCAGTACTTC
few | TRBJ2-2 | TRBV19 | NA | CASSIGQGTGELFF | TGTGCCAGTAGTATCGGGCAGGGGACCGGGGAGCTGTTTTTT
NA | TRBJ2-7 | TRBV5-6 | TRBD1 | CASSDRVLLTYEQYF | TGTGCCAGCAGCGACAGGGTCCTGTTAACCTACGAGCAGTACTTC
NA | TRBJ2-1 | TRBV28 | TRBD2 | CASNRLAGSYNEQFF | TGTGCCAGCAATCGTCTAGCGGGGTCATACAATGAGCAGTTCTTC
few | TRBJ2-1 | TRBV9 | NA | CASSVGHRSYNEQFF | TGTGCCAGCAGCGTAGGTCACAGATCCTACAATGAGCAGTTCTTC
NA | TRBJ1-5 | TRBV2 | NA | CARTLGQGGQPQHF | TGTGCCAGGACCTTGGGGCAGGGAGGCCAGCCCCAGCATTTT
few | TRBJ1-6 | TRBV5-6 | TRBD1 | CASSGYGTAYNSPLHF | TGTGCCAGCAGCGGGTACGGGACAGCATATAATTCACCCCTCCACTTT
few | TRBJ1-3 | TRBV5-6 | NA | CASSLGRPTNTIYF | TGTGCCAGCAGCTTGGGGAGGCCAACAAACACCATATATTTT
NA | TRBJ2-5 | TRBV10-3 | TRBD1 | CAISAGGLETQYF | TGTGCCATCAGCGCAGGGGGCTTGGAGACCCAGTACTTC
few | TRBJ2-2 | TRBV5-1 | TRBD1 | CASSSATGDTGELFF | TGCGCCAGCAGCTCGGCGACAGGGGACACCGGGGAGCTGTTTTTT
NA | TRBJ2-1 | TRBV28 | NA | CASSFLTTGYGNEQFF | TGTGCCAGCAGTTTCCTCACTACAGGTTATGGGAATGAGCAGTTCTTC
NA | TRBJ2-3 | TRBV6-6 | NA | CASRQPTAAQYF | TGTGCCAGCAGACAACCCACGGCGGCGCAGTATTTT
few | TRBJ2-1 | TRBV7-2 | NA | CASSFREYNEQFF | TGTGCCAGCAGCTTCCGGGAGTACAATGAGCAGTTCTTC
few | TRBJ2-3 | TRBV28 | NA | CASSPQVSTDTQYF | TGTGCCAGCAGTCCCCAGGTTAGCACAGATACGCAGTATTTT
few | TRBJ1-5 | TRBV19 | NA | CASRNRATFQPQHF | TGTGCCAGTAGGAACAGGGCTACTTTCCAGCCCCAGCATTTT
NA | TRBJ2-1 | TRBV5-4 | NA | CASSLGLGKNEQFF | TGTGCCAGCAGCTTGGGACTAGGTAAGAATGAGCAGTTCTTC
few | TRBJ2-3 | TRBV2 | TRBD2 | CASSSSGGTDTQYF | TGTGCCAGCAGTTCTAGCGGGGGCACAGATACGCAGTATTTT
few | TRBJ1-5 | TRBV6-5 | TRBD1 | CASGQGGYQPQHF | TGTGCCAGCGGACAGGGAGGGTATCAGCCCCAGCATTTT
NA | TRBJ2-3 | TRBV4-1 | TRBD2 | CASSRGPSSGDTDTQYF | TGCGCCAGCAGCCGCGGGCCGTCTAGCGGAGACACAGATACGCAGTATTTT
NA | TRBJ2-3 | TRBV7-6 | NA | CASSVVSTDTQYF | TGTGCCAGCAGCGTAGTAAGCACAGATACGCAGTATTTT
few | TRBJ2-5 | TRBV23-1 | NA | CASDRSGETQYF | TGCGCCAGCGACAGATCGGGAGAGACCCAGTACTTC
few | TRBJ1-1 | TRBV19 | NA | CASSSYRDTDEAFF | TGTGCCAGTAGTTCTTACCGGGACACAGATGAAGCTTTCTTT